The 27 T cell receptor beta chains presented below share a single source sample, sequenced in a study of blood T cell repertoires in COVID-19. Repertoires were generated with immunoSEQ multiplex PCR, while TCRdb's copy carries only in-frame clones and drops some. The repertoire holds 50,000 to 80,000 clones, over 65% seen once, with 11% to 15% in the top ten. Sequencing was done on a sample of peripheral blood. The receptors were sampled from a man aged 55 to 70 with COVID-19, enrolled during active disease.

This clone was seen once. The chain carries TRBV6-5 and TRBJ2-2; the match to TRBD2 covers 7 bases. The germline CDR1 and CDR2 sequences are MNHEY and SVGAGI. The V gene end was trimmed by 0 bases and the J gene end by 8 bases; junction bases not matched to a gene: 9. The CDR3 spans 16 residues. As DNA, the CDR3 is TGTGCCAGCAGTTACTCGAATCTGGCGGGAGAAGGGGAGCTGTTTTTT. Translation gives CASSYSNLAGEGELFF.

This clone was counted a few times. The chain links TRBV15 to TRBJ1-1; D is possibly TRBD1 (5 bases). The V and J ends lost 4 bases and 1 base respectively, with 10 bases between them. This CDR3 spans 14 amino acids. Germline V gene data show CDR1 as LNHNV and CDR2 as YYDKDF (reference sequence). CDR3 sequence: CATSTGMGNTEAFF. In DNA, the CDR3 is TGTGCCACCAGCACAGGGATGGGGAACACTGAAGCTTTCTTT.

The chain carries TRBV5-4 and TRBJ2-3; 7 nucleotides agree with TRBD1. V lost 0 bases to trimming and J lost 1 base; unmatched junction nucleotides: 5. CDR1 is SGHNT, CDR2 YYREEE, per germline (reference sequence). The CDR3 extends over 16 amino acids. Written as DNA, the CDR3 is TGTGCCAGCAGCTTGGCCGGGCAGGGGGGCACAGATACGCAGTATTTT. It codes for CASSLAGQGGTDTQYF.

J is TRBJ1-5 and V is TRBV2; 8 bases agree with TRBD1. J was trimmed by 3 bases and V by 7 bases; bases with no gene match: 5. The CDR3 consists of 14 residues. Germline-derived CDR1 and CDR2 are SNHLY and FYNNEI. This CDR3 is CASTGQANNQPQHF. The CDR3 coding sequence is TGTGCCAGCACGGGACAGGCTAACAATCAGCCCCAGCATTTT.

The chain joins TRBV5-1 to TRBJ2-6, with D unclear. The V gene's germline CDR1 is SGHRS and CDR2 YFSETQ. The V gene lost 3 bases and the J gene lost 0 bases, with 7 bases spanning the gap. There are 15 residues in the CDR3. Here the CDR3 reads CASSSARSGANVLTF. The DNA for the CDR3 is TGCGCCAGCAGCTCTGCGCGCTCTGGGGCCAACGTCCTGACTTTC.

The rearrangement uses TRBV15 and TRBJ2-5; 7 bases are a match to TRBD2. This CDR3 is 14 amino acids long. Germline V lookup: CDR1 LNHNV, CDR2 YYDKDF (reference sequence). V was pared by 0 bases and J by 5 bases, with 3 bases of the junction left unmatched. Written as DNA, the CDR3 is TGTGCCACCAGCAGAGATGGGCGGGGGGAGACCCAGTACTTC. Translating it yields CATSRDGRGETQYF.

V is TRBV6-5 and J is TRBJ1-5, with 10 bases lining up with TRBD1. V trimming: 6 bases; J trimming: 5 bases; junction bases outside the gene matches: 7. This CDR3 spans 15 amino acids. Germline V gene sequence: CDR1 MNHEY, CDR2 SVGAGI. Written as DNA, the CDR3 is TGTGCCAGCAGGAAATCCGGGACAGGGGATCAGCCCCAGCATTTT. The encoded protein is CASRKSGTGDQPQHF.

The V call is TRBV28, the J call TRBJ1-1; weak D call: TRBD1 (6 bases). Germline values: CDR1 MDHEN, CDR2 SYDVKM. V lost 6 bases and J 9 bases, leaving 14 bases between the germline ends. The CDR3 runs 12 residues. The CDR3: CASSSQTGKAFF. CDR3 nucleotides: TGTGCCAGCAGCTCACAAACAGGGAAAGCTTTCTTT.

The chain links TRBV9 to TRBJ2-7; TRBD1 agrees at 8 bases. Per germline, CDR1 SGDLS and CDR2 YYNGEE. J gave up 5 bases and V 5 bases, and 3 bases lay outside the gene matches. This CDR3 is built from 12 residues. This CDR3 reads CASRMDRDEQYF. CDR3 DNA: TGTGCCAGCAGAATGGACAGGGACGAGCAGTACTTC.

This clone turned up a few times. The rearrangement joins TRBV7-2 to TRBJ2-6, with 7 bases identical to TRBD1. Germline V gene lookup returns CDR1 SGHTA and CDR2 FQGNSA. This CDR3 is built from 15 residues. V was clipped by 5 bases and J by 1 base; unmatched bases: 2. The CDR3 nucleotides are TGTGCCAGCAGCCTGGACAGGTCTGGGGCCAACGTCCTGACTTTC. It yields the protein CASSLDRSGANVLTF.

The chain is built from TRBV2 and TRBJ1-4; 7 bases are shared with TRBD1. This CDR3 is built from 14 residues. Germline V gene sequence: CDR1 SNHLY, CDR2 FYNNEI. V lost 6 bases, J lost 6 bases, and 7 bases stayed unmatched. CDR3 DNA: TGTGCCAGCAGCTTGACAGGGATTGATGAAAAACTGTTTTTT. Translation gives CASSLTGIDEKLFF.

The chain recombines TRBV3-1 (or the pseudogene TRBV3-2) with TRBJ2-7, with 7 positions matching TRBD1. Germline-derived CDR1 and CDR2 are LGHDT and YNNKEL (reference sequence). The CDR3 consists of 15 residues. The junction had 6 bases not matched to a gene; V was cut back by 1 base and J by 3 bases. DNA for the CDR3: TGTGCCAGCAGCCAAGGCGCCAGGGGGTACTACGAGCAGTACTTC. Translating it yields CASSQGARGYYEQYF.

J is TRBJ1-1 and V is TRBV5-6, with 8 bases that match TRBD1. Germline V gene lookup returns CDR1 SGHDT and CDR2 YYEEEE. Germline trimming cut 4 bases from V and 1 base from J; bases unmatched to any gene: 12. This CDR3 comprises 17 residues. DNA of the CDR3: TGTGCCAGCAGCCCCTTGGGGCAGGGGGCCTGGAACACTGAAGCTTTCTTT. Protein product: CASSPLGQGAWNTEAFF.

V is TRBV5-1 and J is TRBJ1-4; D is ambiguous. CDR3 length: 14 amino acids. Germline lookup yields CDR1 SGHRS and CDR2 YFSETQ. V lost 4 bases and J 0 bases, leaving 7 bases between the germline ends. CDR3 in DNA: TGCGCCAGCAGCCCAGATGCAACTAATGAAAAACTGTTTTTT. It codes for CASSPDATNEKLFF.

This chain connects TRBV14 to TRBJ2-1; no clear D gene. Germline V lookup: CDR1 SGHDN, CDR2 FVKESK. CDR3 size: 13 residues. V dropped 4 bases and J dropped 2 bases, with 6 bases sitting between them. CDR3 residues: CASSRRTYNEQFF. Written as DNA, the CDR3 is TGTGCCAGCAGCCGGCGGACCTACAATGAGCAGTTCTTC.

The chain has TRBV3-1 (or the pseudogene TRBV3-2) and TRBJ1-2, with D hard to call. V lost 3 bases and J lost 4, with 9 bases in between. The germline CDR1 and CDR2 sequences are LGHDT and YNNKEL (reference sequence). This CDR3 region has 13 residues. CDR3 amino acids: CASSQASVYGYTF. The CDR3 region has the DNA TGTGCCAGCAGCCAGGCTTCCGTCTATGGCTACACCTTC.

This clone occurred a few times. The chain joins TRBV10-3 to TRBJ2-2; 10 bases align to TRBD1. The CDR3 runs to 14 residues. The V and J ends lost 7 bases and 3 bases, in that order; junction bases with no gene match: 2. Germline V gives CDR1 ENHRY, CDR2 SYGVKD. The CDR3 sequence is CAITGTGDTGELFF. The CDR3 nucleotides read TGTGCCATCACAGGGACAGGGGACACCGGGGAGCTGTTTTTT.

Here the CDR3 reads CASSLKAGLGQYF. CDR3 coding DNA: TGTGCCAGCAGTTTAAAAGCGGGATTGGGGCAGTATTTT. The gene calls are TRBV12-3 or TRBV12-4 and TRBJ2-3, with 7 bases aligning to TRBD2. This CDR3 spans 13 amino acids. Trimming took 2 bases from V and 11 from J; bases not matched to a gene: 7.

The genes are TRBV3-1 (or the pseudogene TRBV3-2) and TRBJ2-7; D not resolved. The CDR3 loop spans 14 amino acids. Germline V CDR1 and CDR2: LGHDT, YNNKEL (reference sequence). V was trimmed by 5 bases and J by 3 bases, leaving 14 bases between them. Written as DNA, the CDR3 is TGTGCCAGCAGCTCCCACTCGCCTGGCTACGAGCAGTACTTC. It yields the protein CASSSHSPGYEQYF.

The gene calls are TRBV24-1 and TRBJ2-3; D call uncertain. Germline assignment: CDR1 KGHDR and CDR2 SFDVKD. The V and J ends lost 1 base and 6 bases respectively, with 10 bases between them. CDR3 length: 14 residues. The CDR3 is CATSDLAFPDTQYF. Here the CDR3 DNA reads TGTGCCACCAGTGATTTAGCCTTCCCCGATACGCAGTATTTT.

The CDR3 here is CASSYFQGNYGYTF. CDR3 bases: TGTGCCAGCAGTTACTTTCAGGGGAACTATGGCTACACCTTC. The chain recombines TRBV6-5 with TRBJ1-2, with D tentatively TRBD1 (6 bases). This CDR3 is built from 14 residues. CDR1 and CDR2 (germline): MNHEY, SVGAGI. The ends were cut back, 1 base at V and 2 bases at J, with 8 bases in the middle.

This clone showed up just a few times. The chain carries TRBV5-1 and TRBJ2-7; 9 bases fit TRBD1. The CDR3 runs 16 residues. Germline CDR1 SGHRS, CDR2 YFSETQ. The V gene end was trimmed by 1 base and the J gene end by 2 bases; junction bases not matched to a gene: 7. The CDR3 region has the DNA TGCGCCAGCAGCTTGCGGCCCGGGACAGGGACCTACGAGCAGTACTTC. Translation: CASSLRPGTGTYEQYF. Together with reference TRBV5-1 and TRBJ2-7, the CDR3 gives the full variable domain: KAGVTQTPRYLIKTRGQQVTLSCSPISGHRSVSWYQQTPGQGLQFLFEYFSETQRNKGNFPGRFSGRQFSNSRSEMNVSTLELGDSALYLCASSLRPGTGTYEQYFGPGTRLTVT.

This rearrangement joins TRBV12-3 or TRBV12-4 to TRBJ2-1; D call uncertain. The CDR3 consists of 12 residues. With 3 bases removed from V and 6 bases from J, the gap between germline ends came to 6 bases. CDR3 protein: CASSFSSNEQFF. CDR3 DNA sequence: TGTGCCAGCAGTTTCTCTTCCAATGAGCAGTTCTTC.

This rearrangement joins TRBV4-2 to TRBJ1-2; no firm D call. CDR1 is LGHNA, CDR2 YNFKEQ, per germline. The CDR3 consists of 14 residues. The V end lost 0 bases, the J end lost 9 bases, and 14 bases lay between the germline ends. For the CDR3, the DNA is TGTGCCAGCAGCCAAGAAAACACCCTCTCCCGCTACACCTTC. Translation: CASSQENTLSRYTF.

CDR3 sequence: CASSLGQGDNSPLHF. The CDR3 DNA reads TGTGCCAGCAGCTTGGGACAGGGAGATAATTCACCCCTCCACTTT. V is TRBV7-3 and J is TRBJ1-6; TRBD1 matches 9 bases. With 3 bases clipped from V and 5 bases from J, the junction kept 2 bases outside the gene matches. The CDR3 is 15 residues long. Germline V gene data show CDR1 as SGHTA and CDR2 as FQGTGA.

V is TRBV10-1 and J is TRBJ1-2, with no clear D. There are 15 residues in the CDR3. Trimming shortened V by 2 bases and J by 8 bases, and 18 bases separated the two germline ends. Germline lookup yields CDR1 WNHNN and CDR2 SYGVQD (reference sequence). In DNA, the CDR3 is TGCGCCAGCAGTGAGCCGGAACGGGTCGACGGCGGCTACACCTTC. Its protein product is CASSEPERVDGGYTF.

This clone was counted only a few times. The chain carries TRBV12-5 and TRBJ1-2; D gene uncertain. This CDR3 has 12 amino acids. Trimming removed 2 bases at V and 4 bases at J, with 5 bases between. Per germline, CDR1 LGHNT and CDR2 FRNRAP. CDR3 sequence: CASGLTVYGYTF. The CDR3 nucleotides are TGTGCTAGTGGTTTGACAGTCTATGGCTACACCTTC. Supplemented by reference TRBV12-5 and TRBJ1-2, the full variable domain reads DARVTQTPRHKVTEMGQEVTMRCQPILGHNTVFWYRQTMMQGLELLAYFRNRAPLDDSGMPKDRFSAEMPDATLATLKIQPSEPRDSAVYFCASGLTVYGYTFGSGTRLTVV.